The 9 T cell receptor beta chains given below trace back to one sample, sequenced in a study of blood T cell repertoires in COVID-19. TCRdb's copy holds only in-frame clones and misses some; the assay was immunoSEQ multiplex PCR. This sample has a few hundred thousand clones; around 91% occur once, and the top ten carry roughly 4.3%. Sequenced: PBMCs or T cells enriched from blood (not recorded which). The receptors derive from a woman aged 18 to 35 with acute COVID-19.

The chain joins TRBV6-5 to TRBJ2-1; 10 nucleotides agree with TRBD2. The germline CDR1 and CDR2 sequences are MNHEY and SVGAGI. CDR3 length: 15 amino acids. After removal of 4 bases from V and 7 bases from J, the junction contained 7 bases not matched to a gene. In nucleotides, the CDR3 is TGTGCCAGCAGTTTAGCGGGAGGTTTGAGTAATGAGCAGTTCTTC. It codes for CASSLAGGLSNEQFF.

The chain combines TRBV4-2 with TRBJ1-3; D gene uncertain. The CDR3 runs 16 residues. Trimming took 3 bases from V and 0 from J, leaving 12 bases between them. Looked up from germline, CDR1 is LGHNA and CDR2 is YNFKEQ. DNA of the CDR3: TGTGCCAGCAGCCAGGAGACGGGGAGCTCTGGAAACACCATATATTTT. This gives the protein CASSQETGSSGNTIYF.

The chain has TRBV4-2 and TRBJ2-5; D is ambiguous. From germline, CDR1 is LGHNA and CDR2 YNFKEQ. Trimming took off 0 bases at V and 9 bases at J, with 17 bases between the two ends. The CDR3 contains 15 residues. The CDR3 protein is CASSQDFSLERPQYF. The CDR3 DNA reads TGTGCCAGCAGCCAAGATTTCAGCCTCGAGAGGCCCCAGTACTTC.

The rearrangement joins TRBV7-8 to TRBJ2-7; 7 positions agree with TRBD2. The V segment lost 5 bases and the J segment 3 bases; nucleotides outside the gene matches: 7. The CDR3 spans 14 residues. In germline, CDR1 is SGHVS, CDR2 FQNEAQ. CDR3 region: CASSEISGNYEQYF. The CDR3 DNA reads as TGTGCCAGCAGCGAAATAAGCGGGAACTACGAGCAGTACTTC.

The rearrangement joins TRBV5-1 to TRBJ1-1; 8 bases line up with TRBD1. Trimming took 4 bases from V and 1 from J; bases not matched to a gene: 6. CDR3 length: 15 residues. CDR1 and CDR2 (germline): SGHRS, YFSETQ. CDR3 sequence reads: CASSPQDRENTEAFF. The DNA for the CDR3 is TGCGCCAGCAGCCCCCAGGACAGGGAGAACACTGAAGCTTTCTTT.

The chain couples TRBV7-2 to TRBJ2-5; D may be TRBD2 (5 bases). V was clipped by 0 bases and J by 5 bases, with 7 bases between them. CDR1 is SGHTA, CDR2 FQGNSA, per germline. The CDR3 spans 13 residues. The CDR3 DNA reads TGTGCCAGCAGCTTAGCGGGAGTTGAGACCCAGTACTTC. It codes for CASSLAGVETQYF.

The chain links TRBV10-2 to TRBJ1-2, with D possibly TRBD1 on 6 matching bases. V lost 6 bases, J lost 0 bases, and 11 bases lay in between. Germline V lookup: CDR1 WSHSY, CDR2 SAAADI. CDR3 length: 14 amino acids. CDR3 DNA: TGCGCCAGCAGCTCGGACAGCGCTAACTATGGCTACACCTTC. Amino acid sequence: CASSSDSANYGYTF.

This rearrangement joins TRBV3-1 (or the pseudogene TRBV3-2) to TRBJ1-2; D perhaps matches TRBD1 (6 bases). Germline CDR1 and CDR2: LGHDT and YNNKEL (reference sequence). V shed 7 bases and J shed 4 bases, with 10 bases lying between them. CDR3 length: 12 residues. CDR3 bases: TGTGCCAGCACCATGACAGGCTATGGCTACACCTTC. Its translation: CASTMTGYGYTF.

J is TRBJ2-7 and V is TRBV28; D possibly corresponds to TRBD2 (6 bases). The CDR3 totals 17 residues. V was cut by 4 bases and J by 0 bases, with 19 bases left in between. Germline CDR1 and CDR2: MDHEN and SYDVKM. CDR3 bases: TGTGCCAGCAGTTACCTCCCCGGGACTGAGAGCTCCTACGAGCAGTACTTC. Translated, it gives CASSYLPGTESSYEQYF.